This T cell receptor (beta chain) is from a study of shared clonotypes between healthy human individuals. In this sample, this clone turned up once. Naive CD8 cells were CD45RO-negative, positively selected for CCR7, excluding terminally differentiated effector memory CD45RA+ cells. The CDR3 covers 15 residues. J gave up 5 bases and V 1 base, and 3 bases lay outside the gene matches. The germline CDR1 and CDR2 sequences are WSHSY and SAAADI. Produced via immunoSEQ multiplex PCR; TCRdb's table is partial and in-frame only. The sample has about 2 million clones, approximately 95% seen once. The sequence was collected from a man in his late teens or twenties in good health. Sequencing was carried out using naive CD8+ T cells sorted from blood. The rearrangement joins TRBV10-2 to TRBJ2-5; 11 bases are shared with TRBD1. CDR3 protein: CASSEWTGGEETQYF. Here the CDR3 DNA reads TGCGCCAGCAGTGAGTGGACAGGGGGCGAGGAGACCCAGTACTTC.